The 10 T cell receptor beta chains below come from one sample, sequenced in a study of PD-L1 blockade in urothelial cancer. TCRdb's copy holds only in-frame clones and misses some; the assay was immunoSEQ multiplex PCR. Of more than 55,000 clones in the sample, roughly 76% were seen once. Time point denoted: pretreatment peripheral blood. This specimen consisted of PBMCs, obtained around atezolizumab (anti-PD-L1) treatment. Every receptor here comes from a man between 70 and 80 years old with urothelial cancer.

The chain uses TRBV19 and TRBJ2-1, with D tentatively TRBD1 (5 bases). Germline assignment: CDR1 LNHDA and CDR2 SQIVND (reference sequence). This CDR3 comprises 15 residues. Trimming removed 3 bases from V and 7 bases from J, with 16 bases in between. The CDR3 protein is CASSIPAGKGNEQFF. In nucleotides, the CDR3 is TGTGCCAGTAGTATTCCGGCAGGGAAGGGGAATGAGCAGTTCTTC. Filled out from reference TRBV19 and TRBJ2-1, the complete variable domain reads DGGITQSPKYLFRKEGQNVTLSCEQNLNHDAMYWYRQDPGQGLRLIYYSQIVNDFQKGDIAEGYSVSREKKESFPLTVTSAQKNPTAFYLCASSIPAGKGNEQFFGPGTRLTVL.

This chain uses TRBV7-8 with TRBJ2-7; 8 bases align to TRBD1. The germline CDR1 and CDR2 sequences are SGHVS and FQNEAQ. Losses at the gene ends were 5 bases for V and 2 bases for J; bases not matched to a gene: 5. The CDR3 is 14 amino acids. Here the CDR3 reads CASSRSQGAYEQYF. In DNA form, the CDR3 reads TGTGCCAGCAGCCGGTCACAGGGGGCCTACGAGCAGTACTTC.

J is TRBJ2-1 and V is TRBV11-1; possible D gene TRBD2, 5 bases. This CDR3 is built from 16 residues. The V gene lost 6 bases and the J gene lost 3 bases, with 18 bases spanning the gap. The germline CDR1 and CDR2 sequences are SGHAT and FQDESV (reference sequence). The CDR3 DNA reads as TGTGCCAGCAGGTCAAGGGAGCGGAGCCTCTACAATGAGCAGTTCTTC. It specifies CASRSRERSLYNEQFF.

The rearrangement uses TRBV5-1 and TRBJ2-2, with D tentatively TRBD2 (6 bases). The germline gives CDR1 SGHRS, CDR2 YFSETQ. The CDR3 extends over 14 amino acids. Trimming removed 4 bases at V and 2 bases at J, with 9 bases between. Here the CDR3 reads CASSVGTNTGELFF. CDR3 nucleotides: TGCGCCAGCAGCGTGGGGACTAACACCGGGGAGCTGTTTTTT.

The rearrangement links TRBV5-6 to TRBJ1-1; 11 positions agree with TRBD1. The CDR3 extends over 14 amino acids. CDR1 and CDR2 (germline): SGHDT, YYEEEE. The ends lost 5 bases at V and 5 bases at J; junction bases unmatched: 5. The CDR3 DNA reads TGTGCCAGCAGACTGGACAGGGGGCATACTGAAGCTTTCTTT. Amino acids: CASRLDRGHTEAFF.

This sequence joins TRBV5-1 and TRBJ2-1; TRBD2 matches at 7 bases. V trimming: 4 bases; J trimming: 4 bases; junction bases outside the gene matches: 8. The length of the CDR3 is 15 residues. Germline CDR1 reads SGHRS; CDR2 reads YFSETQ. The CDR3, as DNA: TGCGCCAGCAGCCAAAGCGGGGATCATTACAATGAGCAGTTCTTC. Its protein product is CASSQSGDHYNEQFF.

The CDR3 DNA is TGTGCCAGTAGTATATCCCAGGGGGCCCAACAAGAGACCCAGTACTTC. This encodes CASSISQGAQQETQYF. This chain joins TRBV19 and TRBJ2-5; 8 nucleotides match TRBD1. The CDR3 is 16 amino acids. After removal of 2 bases from V and 2 bases from J, the junction contained 7 bases not matched to a gene. Germline V gene sequence: CDR1 LNHDA, CDR2 SQIVND (reference sequence).

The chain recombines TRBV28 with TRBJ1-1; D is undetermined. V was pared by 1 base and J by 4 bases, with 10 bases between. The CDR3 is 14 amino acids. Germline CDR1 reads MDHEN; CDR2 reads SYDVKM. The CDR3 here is CASSLLPGSTEAFF. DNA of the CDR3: TGTGCCAGCAGTTTATTACCGGGGAGCACTGAAGCTTTCTTT.

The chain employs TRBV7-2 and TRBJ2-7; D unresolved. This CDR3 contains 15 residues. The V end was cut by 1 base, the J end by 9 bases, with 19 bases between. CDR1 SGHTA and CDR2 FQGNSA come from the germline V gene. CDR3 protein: CASSLDGSGRVGQYF. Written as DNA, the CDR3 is TGTGCCAGCAGCTTAGATGGGTCTGGGCGAGTAGGGCAGTACTTC.

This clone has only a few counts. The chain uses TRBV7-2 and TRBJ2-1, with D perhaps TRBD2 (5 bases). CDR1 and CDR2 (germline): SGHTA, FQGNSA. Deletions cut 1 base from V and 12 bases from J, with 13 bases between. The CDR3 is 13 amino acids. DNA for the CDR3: TGTGCCAGCAGCTTAGGGACTCCGACCGTGCAGTTCTTC. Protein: CASSLGTPTVQFF. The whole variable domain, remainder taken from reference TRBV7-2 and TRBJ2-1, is GAGVSQSPSNKVTEKGKDVELRCDPISGHTALYWYRQSLGQGLEFLIYFQGNSAPDKSGLPSDRFSAERTGGSVSTLTIQRTQQEDSAVYLCASSLGTPTVQFFGPGTRLTVL.